This T cell receptor (beta chain) was sequenced in a study of long-term antiretroviral therapy in people with HIV. At the level of the study: About a decade before 2015, the earliest samples were taken when ART was typically delayed. Study-level findings and limits: Clones showing expansion before ART dominated the repertoire at all time points. ART preceded a rise in diversity that nonetheless stayed lower than in transplant donor controls.

Researchers ran immunoSEQ v3.0 at survey level. The protocol was immunoSEQ multiplex PCR, while the TCRdb copy is restricted to in-frame clones and leaves out a portion. This repertoire shows 20,000 to 30,000 clones, 85% found once; its top ten account for roughly 10%. Clinicians in the United States treated all participants with HIV. The CDR3 runs 15 residues. V was pared by 6 bases and J by 2 bases, with 8 bases of the junction left unmatched. Germline loops: CDR1 LNHDA, CDR2 SQIVND (reference sequence). Remarks on this clone: Antigen: not known.

The gene calls are TRBV19 and TRBJ2-7, with 9 bases matching TRBD1. This TCR was recovered from a man aged 35-49 years with HIV. The sample in question was unsorted PBMCs, obtained 2.3 years after starting antiretroviral therapy. CDR3 sequence (DNA): TGTGCCAGTAGCGGGCCGGGACAGGGAGCCTACGAGCAGTACTTC. It specifies CASSGPGQGAYEQYF.